The clone carrying this T cell receptor beta chain was counted at least ten times. Its antigen is not known. Library preparation for TCR beta used quantitative 5'-RACE with molecular barcodes. TCRdb passed the 5' RACE reads through MiXCR, listing each CDR3 protein once. Of 500,000 to 650,000 distinct CDR3 sequences in the sample, roughly 5.3% were seen once. The entry originates in a study of CD8 T cells in ankylosing spondylitis. General study results and limits: Seemingly characteristic of ankylosing spondylitis blood was a TCR beta motif consisting of roughly 8 highly homologous variants.

The sequence derives from a male donor with ankylosing spondylitis. Source material: blood, either unsorted or a sorted T cell fraction (not recorded which).

The chain's CDR3 is CSAREPLNYGYTF. The CDR3 DNA is TGCAGTGCTAGAGAGCCCTTAAACTATGGCTACACCTTC. V and J are TRBV20-1 and TRBJ1-2; D unclear. The CDR3 consists of 13 residues. Germline CDR1 reads DFQATT; CDR2 reads SNEGSKA (reference sequence). V lost 0 bases to trimming and J lost 2 bases, with 7 bases between them.